A single sample is the source of the 5 T cell receptor beta chains below, sequenced in a study of Ad26.COV2.S vaccination and SARS-CoV-2 variants. Some clones are missing from TCRdb's copy, which holds only in-frame ones; the method was immunoSEQ multiplex PCR. Of roughly 420,000 clones in the sample, roughly 90% are singletons; the top ten hold around 3.6%. Treatment meaning: around 19 received Ad26.COV2.S at low or high dose, single or two shots; roughly five received placebo; per-sample allocation not given. Collection of samples fell on day 63 after the first vaccine or placebo injection. The sequencing here drew on peripheral blood, taken in a trial of Ad26.COV2.S vaccine versus placebo. Receptors originate from a person aged 18-65 years who received the Ad26.COV2.S COVID-19 vaccine or a placebo.

The chain carries TRBV3-1 (or the pseudogene TRBV3-2) and TRBJ2-4; unclear D gene. V was shortened by 0 bases and J by 10 bases, with 10 bases between the two germline ends. CDR3 size: 13 residues. The V gene's germline CDR1 is LGHDT and CDR2 YNNKEL (reference sequence). The CDR3 spells CASSQDLNRIQYF. CDR3 nucleotides: TGTGCCAGCAGCCAAGATCTGAACCGAATTCAGTACTTC.

On this clone itself: This sample also contains other DNA sequences that code for the same CDR3. The chain joins TRBV7-2 to TRBJ1-2; D gene uncertain. The CDR3 loop spans 12 amino acids. V was clipped by 3 bases and J by 2 bases, with 4 bases between them. Per germline, CDR1 SGHTA and CDR2 FQGNSA. The CDR3 region has the DNA TGTGCCAGCAGCTTGTACAACTATGGCTACACCTTC. Protein sequence: CASSLYNYGYTF. The entire variable domain, with the rest obtained from reference TRBV7-2 and TRBJ1-2, is as follows: GAGVSQSPSNKVTEKGKDVELRCDPISGHTALYWYRQSLGQGLEFLIYFQGNSAPDKSGLPSDRFSAERTGGSVSTLTIQRTQQEDSAVYLCASSLYNYGYTFGSGTRLTVV.

The chain couples TRBV6-2 or TRBV6-3 to TRBJ2-5; 8 bases agree with TRBD2. CDR1 and CDR2 from the germline V gene are MNHEY and SVGEGT. This CDR3 is built from 17 residues. V trimming: 0 bases; J trimming: 2 bases; junction bases outside the gene matches: 8. The CDR3 sequence is CASSYSITGGYQETQYF. CDR3 bases: TGTGCCAGCAGTTACTCGATAACGGGGGGGTATCAAGAGACCCAGTACTTC.

The gene calls are TRBV19 and TRBJ1-5, with D possibly TRBD1 on 5 matching bases. Trimming removed 6 bases from V and 0 bases from J, with 12 bases in between. Looked up from germline, CDR1 is LNHDA and CDR2 is SQIVND (reference sequence). The CDR3 sequence is 15 residues long. The CDR3 here is CASRAYRNSNQPQHF. The CDR3 DNA reads TGTGCCAGTAGAGCTTACAGGAATAGCAATCAGCCCCAGCATTTT.

The V and J genes are TRBV4-1 and TRBJ2-3; 8 nucleotides match TRBD1. The CDR3 is 14 amino acids. Per the germline V gene, CDR1 is MGHRA and CDR2 is YSYEKL. The V and J ends lost 4 bases and 6 bases, in that order; junction bases with no gene match: 6. As DNA, the CDR3 is TGCGCCAGCAGCCCTAGGACAGGGCCCGATACGCAGTATTTT. Its translation: CASSPRTGPDTQYF.